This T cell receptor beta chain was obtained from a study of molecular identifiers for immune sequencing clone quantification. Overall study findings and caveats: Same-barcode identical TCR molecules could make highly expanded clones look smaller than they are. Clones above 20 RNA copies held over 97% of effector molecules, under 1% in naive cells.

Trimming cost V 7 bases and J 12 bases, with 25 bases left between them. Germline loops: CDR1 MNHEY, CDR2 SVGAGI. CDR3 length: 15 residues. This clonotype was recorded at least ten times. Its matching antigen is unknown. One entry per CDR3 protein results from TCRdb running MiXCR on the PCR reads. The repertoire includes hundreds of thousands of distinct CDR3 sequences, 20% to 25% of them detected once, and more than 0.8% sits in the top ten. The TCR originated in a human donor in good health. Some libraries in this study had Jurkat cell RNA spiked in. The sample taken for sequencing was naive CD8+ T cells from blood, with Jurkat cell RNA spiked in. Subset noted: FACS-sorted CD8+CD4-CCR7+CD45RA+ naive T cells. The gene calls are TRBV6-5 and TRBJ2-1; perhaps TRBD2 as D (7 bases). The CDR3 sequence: CASKTPGGPPLLQFF. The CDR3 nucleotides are TGTGCCAGCAAAACCCCGGGGGGCCCCCCGCTCTTGCAGTTCTTC.